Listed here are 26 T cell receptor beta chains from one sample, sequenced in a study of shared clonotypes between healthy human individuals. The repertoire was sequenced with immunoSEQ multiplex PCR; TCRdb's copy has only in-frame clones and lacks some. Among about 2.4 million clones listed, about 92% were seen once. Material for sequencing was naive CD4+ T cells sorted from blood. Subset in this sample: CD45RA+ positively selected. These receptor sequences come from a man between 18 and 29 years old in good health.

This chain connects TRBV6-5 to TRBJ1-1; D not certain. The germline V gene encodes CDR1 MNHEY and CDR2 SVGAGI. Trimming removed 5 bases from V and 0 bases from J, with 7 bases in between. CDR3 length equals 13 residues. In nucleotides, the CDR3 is TGTGCCAGCAGTCCCAATATGAACACTGAAGCTTTCTTT. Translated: CASSPNMNTEAFF.

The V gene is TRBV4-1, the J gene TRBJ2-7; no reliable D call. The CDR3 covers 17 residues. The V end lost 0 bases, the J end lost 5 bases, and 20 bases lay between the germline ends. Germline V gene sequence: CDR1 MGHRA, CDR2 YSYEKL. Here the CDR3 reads CASSQDILLVSPNEQYF. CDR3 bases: TGCGCCAGCAGCCAAGATATTCTCCTAGTCTCCCCCAACGAGCAGTACTTC.

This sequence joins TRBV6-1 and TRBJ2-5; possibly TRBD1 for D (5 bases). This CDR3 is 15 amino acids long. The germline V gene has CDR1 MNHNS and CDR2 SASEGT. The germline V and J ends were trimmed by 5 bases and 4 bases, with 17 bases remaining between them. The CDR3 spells CASSPTWAGLETQYF. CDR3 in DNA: TGTGCCAGCAGTCCAACCTGGGCAGGGCTAGAGACCCAGTACTTC.

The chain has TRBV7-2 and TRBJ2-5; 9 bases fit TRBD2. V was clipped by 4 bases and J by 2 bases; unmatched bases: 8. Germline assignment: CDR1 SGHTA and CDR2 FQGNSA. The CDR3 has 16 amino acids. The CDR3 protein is CASSSRSGSRQETQYF. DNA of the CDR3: TGTGCCAGCAGCTCCCGTAGCGGGAGTAGGCAAGAGACCCAGTACTTC. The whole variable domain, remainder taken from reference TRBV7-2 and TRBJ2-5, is GAGVSQSPSNKVTEKGKDVELRCDPISGHTALYWYRQSLGQGLEFLIYFQGNSAPDKSGLPSDRFSAERTGGSVSTLTIQRTQQEDSAVYLCASSSRSGSRQETQYFGPGTRLLVL.

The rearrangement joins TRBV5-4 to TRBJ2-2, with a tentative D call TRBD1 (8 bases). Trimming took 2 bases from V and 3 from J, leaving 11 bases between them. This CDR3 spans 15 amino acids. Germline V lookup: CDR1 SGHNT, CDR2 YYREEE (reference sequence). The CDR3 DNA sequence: TGTGCCAGCAGCTTTACAGGGGGGGACACCGGGGAGCTGTTTTTT. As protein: CASSFTGGDTGELFF.

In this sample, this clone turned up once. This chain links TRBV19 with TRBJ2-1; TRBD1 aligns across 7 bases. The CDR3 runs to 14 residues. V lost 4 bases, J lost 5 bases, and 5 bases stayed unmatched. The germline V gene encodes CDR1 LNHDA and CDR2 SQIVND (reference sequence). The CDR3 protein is CASSTDRKDNEQFF. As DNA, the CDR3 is TGTGCCAGTAGTACGGACAGGAAAGACAATGAGCAGTTCTTC.

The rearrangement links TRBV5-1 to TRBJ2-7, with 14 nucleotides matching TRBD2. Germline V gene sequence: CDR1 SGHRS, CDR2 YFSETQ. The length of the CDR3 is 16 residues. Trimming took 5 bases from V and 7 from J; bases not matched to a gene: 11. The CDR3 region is CASRPGLAGVVSEQYF. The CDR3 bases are TGCGCCAGCAGGCCGGGACTAGCGGGGGTGGTATCTGAGCAGTACTTC.

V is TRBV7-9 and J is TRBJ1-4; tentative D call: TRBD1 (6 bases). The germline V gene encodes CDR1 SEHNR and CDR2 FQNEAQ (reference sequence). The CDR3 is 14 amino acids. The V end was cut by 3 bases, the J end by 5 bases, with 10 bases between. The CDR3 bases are TGTGCCAGCAGCTTTAGTACAGGGAATGAAAAACTGTTTTTT. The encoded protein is CASSFSTGNEKLFF.

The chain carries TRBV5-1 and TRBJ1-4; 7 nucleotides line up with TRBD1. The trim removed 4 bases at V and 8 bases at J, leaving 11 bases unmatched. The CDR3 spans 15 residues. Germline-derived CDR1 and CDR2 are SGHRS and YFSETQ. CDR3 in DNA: TGCGCCAGCAGCCCATATGACAGGGACGACGAAAAACTGTTTTTT. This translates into CASSPYDRDDEKLFF.

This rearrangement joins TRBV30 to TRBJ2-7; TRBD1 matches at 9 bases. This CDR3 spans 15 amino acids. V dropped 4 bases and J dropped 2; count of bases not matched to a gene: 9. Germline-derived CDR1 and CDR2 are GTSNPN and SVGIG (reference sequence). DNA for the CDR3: TGTGCCTGGAACCCCCCACGGACAGGGGCCTACGAGCAGTACTTC. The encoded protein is CAWNPPRTGAYEQYF.

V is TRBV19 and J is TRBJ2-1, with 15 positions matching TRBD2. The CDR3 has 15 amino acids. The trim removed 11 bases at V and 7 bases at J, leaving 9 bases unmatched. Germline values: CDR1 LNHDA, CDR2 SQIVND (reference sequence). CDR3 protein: CAGLNGTSGRNEQFF. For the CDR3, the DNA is TGTGCCGGTTTAAATGGGACTAGCGGGAGGAATGAGCAGTTCTTC. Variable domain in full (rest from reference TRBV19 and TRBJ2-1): DGGITQSPKYLFRKEGQNVTLSCEQNLNHDAMYWYRQDPGQGLRLIYYSQIVNDFQKGDIAEGYSVSREKKESFPLTVTSAQKNPTAFYLCAGLNGTSGRNEQFFGPGTRLTVL.

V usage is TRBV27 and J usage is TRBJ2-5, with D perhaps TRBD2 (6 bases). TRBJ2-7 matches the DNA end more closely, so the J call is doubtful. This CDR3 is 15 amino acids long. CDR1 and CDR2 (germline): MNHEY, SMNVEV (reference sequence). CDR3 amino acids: CASSIRTGLTYEQYF. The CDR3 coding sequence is TGTGCCAGCAGTATTAGAACCGGACTAACCTACGAGCAGTACTTC.

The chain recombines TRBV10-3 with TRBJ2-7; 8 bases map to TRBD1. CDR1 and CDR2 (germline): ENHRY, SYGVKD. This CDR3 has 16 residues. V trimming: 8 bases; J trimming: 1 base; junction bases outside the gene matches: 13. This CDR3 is CAIGGAGTGASYEQYF. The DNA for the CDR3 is TGTGCCATCGGGGGAGCCGGGACAGGTGCTTCCTACGAGCAGTACTTC.

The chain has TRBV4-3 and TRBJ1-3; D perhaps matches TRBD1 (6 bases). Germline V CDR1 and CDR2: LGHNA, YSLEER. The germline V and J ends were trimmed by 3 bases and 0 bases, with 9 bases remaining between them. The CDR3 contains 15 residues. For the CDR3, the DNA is TGCGCCAGCAGCCACGGACAGAGCTCTGGAAACACCATATATTTT. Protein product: CASSHGQSSGNTIYF.

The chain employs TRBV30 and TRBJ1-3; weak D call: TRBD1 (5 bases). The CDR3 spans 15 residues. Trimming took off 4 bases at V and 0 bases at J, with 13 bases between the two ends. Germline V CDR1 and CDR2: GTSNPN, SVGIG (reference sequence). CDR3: CAWTRDESSGNTIYF. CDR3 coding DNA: TGTGCCTGGACCAGGGACGAAAGCTCTGGAAACACCATATATTTT.

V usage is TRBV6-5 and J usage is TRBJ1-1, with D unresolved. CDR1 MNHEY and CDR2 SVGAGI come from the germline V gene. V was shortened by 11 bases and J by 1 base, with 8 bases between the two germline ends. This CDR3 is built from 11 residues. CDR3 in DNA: TGTGCCGTCTGGGGGAACACTGAAGCTTTCTTT. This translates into CAVWGNTEAFF.

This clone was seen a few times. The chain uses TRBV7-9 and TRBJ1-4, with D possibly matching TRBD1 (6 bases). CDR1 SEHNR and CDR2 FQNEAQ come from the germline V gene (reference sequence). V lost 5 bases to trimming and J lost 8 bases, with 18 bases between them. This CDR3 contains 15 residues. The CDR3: CASSTIGGRGEKLFF. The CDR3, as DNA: TGTGCCAGCAGCACAATAGGTGGCAGGGGAGAAAAACTGTTTTTT.

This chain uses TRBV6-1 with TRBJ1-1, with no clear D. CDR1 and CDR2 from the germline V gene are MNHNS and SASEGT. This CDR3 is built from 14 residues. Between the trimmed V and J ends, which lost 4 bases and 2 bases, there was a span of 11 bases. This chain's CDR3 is CASSGRGRNTEAFF. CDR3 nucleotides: TGTGCCAGCAGTGGCAGAGGGAGAAACACTGAAGCTTTCTTT.

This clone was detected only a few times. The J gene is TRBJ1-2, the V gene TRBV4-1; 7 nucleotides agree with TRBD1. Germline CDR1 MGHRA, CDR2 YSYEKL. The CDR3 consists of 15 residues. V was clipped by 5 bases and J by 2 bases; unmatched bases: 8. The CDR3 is CASSTGQVPNYGYTF. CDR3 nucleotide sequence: TGCGCCAGCAGCACTGGACAGGTCCCCAACTATGGCTACACCTTC.

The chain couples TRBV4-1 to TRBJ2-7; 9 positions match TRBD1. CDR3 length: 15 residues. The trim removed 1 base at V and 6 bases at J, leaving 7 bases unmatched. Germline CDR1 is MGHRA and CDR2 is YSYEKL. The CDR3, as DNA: TGCGCCAGCAGCCAAGGGGACAGGGCCGACCGCGAGCAGTACTTC. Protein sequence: CASSQGDRADREQYF.

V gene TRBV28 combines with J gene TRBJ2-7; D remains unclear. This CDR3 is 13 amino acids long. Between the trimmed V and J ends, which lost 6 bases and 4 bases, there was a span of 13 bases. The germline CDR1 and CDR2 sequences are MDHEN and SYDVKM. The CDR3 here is CASRFASLYEQYF. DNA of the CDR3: TGTGCCAGCAGATTCGCCTCCCTGTACGAGCAGTACTTC. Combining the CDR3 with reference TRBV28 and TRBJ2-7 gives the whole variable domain DVKVTQSSRYLVKRTGEKVFLECVQDMDHENMFWYRQDPGLGLRLIYFSYDVKMKEKGDIPEGYSVSREKKERFSLILESASTNQTSMYLCASRFASLYEQYFGPGTRLTVT.

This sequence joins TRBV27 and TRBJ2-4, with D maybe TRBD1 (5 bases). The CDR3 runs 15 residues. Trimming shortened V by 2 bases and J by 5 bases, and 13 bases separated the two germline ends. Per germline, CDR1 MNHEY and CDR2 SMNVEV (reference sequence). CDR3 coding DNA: TGTGCCAGCAGTTTAGGGCAGGGCTTTGAAAACATTCAGTACTTC. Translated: CASSLGQGFENIQYF.

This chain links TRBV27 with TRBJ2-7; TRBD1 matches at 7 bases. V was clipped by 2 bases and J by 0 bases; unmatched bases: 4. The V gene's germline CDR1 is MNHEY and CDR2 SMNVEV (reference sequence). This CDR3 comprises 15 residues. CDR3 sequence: CASSLRRDSSYEQYF. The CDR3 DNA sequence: TGTGCCAGCAGTTTACGACGGGACAGCTCCTACGAGCAGTACTTC.

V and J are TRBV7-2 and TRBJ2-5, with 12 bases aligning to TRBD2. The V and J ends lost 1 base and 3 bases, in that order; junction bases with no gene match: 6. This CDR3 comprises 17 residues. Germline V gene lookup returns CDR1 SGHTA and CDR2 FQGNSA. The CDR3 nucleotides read TGTGCCAGCAGCTTAGGGGCTAGCGGGAGGGCCGAAGAGACCCAGTACTTC. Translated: CASSLGASGRAEETQYF.

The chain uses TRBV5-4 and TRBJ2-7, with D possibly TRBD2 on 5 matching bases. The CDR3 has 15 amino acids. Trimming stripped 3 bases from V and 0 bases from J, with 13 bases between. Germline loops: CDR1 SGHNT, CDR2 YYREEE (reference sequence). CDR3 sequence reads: CASSSGAEGSYEQYF. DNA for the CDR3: TGTGCCAGCAGCTCGGGCGCCGAGGGCTCCTACGAGCAGTACTTC.

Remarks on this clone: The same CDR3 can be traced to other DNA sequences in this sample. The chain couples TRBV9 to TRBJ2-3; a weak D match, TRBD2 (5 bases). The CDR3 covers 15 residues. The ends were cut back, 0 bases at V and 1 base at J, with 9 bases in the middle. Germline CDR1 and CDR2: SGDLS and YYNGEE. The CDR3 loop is CASSVVGAGTDTQYF. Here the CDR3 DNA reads TGTGCCAGCAGCGTAGTGGGAGCTGGCACAGATACGCAGTATTTT.